The TCR beta chain under discussion was sequenced for a study of T cell responses to AZD1222 COVID-19 vaccine (dated by TCRdb to 2020 to 2022). At the level of the whole study: TCR sequencing was performed for some 250 trial participants, of whom about 200 were given two doses of AZD1222 and around 25 were given two doses of MenACWY control vaccine. Enrollment into the trials was organized by age into subgroups of 18-55, 56-69 and 70-plus years, and those subgroups contained about 160, 30 and 59 TCR-sequenced participants, respectively. Study-wide findings and limitations: The whole spike protein was spanned by vaccine-associated CD4 TCRs, and dominant responses were seen in regions 160-218 and 743-854. Nearly half of unique spike-specific TCRs reportedly recognized epitopes outside regions mutated in the B.1.351 and B.1.1.7 variants. A significant rise in spike-specific TCR breadth and depth was observed after two AZD1222 doses relative to day 0 and relative to MenACWY recipients. Conclusions about previously exposed vaccinees were limited because only five to seven AZD1222 recipients were SARS-CoV-2 seropositive at baseline. Participants were mostly white British, with more females than males. The authors suggested clonal diversity may have been underestimated. Because no samples from the day 14 peak response were available, repertoires could be characterized only after the peak T cell response. In the small 56-69-year group, the increase in depth fell short of significance, most likely because of low power.

With regard to this clone: What this receptor recognizes is not known. Base qualities are missing; no much larger clone stands one base away.

The CDR3 regions of human TCRbeta chains were analyzed by immunosequencing. The published analysis was carried out like this. Repertoire TCRs were matched against a reference library of SARS-CoV-2-specific TCRs generated with the MIRA antigen-specificity platform. Breadth was defined as the fraction of unique TCRs that were SARS-CoV-2-associated. Depth was defined as the fraction of total T cells that were SARS-CoV-2-associated. Using the MIRA data, every spike-specific TCR was mapped to the spike region that the TCR reacted to and assigned to either a CD4 or a CD8 class. Log10-transformed breadth and depth values were compared by one-way ANOVA with Sidak's multiple comparisons tests. In TCRdb, the immuneACCESS table is reduced to in-frame sequences with V and J assigned. These tables do not hold every clone; where another copy was compared, an unresolved V gene accounts for under half, and the others remain unexplained. V, J and clone size were drawn from that table, and D and trimming were deduced from the DNA. Within this sample are more than 50,000 clones, with 87% of them counted one time only. The ten largest clones take up roughly 2.5% of the sample.

The CDR3 contains 15 residues, cysteine and phenylalanine counted. The kept DNA is CDR3 alone, 45 bases in frame from the first base. The germline ends are 14 bases apart after V is trimmed by 0 bases and J by 5 bases. From a lookup of the germline V gene, CDR1 and CDR2 are SGHDT and YYEEEE. The sample's time point label, decoded: about 28 days (+/-7) after the second vaccine dose. Because spike-specific TCR depth and breadth did not differ between the two schedules, AZD1222 recipients who got a second dose at roughly 4 weeks were pooled with those who got a second dose at roughly 12 weeks. The vaccinee samples were drawn from two UK trials, COV001 and COV002, one of which was a single-blind randomized controlled phase 2/3 trial testing AZD1222 (ChAdOx1 nCoV-19) in healthy adults. For TCRbeta chain sequencing, PBMC samples from trial participants were taken at day 0 and at day 28 after the second dose.

Sample: peripheral blood, taken 28 days after the second AZD1222 dose. The origin of this receptor is an adult who received the AZD1222 COVID-19 vaccine. This receptor chain uses TRBV5-6 and TRBJ1-2, and the D gene may be TRBD1, 5 bases matching. For the CDR3, the sequence is CASSLEGTGTYGYTF. The nucleotides read TGTGCCAGCAGCTTGGAGGGAACTGGGACGTATGGCTACACCTTC.